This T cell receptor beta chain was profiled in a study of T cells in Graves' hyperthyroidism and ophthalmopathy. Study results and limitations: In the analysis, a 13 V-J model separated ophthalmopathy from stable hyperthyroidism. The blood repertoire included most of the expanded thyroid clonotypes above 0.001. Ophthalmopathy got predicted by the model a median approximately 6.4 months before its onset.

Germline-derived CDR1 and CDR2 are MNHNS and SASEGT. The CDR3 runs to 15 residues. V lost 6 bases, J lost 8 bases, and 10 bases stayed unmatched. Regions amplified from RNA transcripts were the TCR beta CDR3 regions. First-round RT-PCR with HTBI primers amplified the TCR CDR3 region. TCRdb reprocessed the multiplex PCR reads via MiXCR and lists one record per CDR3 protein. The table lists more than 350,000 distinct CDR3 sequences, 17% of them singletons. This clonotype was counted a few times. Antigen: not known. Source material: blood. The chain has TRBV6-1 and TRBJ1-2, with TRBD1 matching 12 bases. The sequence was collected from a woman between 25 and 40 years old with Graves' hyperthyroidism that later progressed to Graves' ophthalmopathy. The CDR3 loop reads CASRTPGQGARGYTF. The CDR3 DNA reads TGTGCCAGCAGAACACCGGGACAGGGGGCGAGGGGCTACACCTTC.